This note documents a single T cell receptor beta chain sequence. Its target is not known. Assay: immunoSEQ multiplex PCR; the TCRdb copy retains only in-frame clones and omits some. The data hold 200,000 to 250,000 clones, with roughly 94% observed a single time. The junction had 4 bases not matched to a gene; V was cut back by 6 bases and J by 7 bases. CDR1 MNHEY and CDR2 SMNVEV come from the germline V gene (reference sequence). The CDR3 is 13 residues long. This sample stems from a study of T cell responses to AZD1222 COVID-19 vaccine. General observations from the study: Two doses of AZD1222 preceded a rise in Spike-specific TCR breadth and depth. A mostly white British donor set with more females was recruited, and clonal diversity was possibly underestimated.

The sample in question was peripheral blood, obtained 28 days after the second dose of the MenACWY control vaccine. This chain uses TRBV27 with TRBJ2-7; TRBD2 matches at 12 bases. The clonotype comes from an adult who received the MenACWY meningococcal vaccine as a control. The CDR3 here is CASSPGLAGEQYF. The CDR3 bases are TGTGCCAGCAGCCCTGGACTAGCGGGAGAGCAGTACTTC.